This T cell receptor (beta chain) emerged from a study of blood T cell repertoires in COVID-19. At the level of the study: Sites across the United States, Italy and Spain contributed samples from acute and convalescent COVID-19. Sample material is recorded as cDNA or gDNA derived from T cells, B-cell-depleted T cells, or PBMCs.

Assay used: immunoSEQ multiplex PCR; TCRdb lists only in-frame clones, some missing. Of about 160,000 clones listed, around 82% are singletons. The germline V gene has CDR1 SGHTS and CDR2 YDEGEE. The CDR3 is 13 amino acids. V was pared by 4 bases and J by 5 bases, with 9 bases between. The receptor's source is a woman between 35 and 50 years old with COVID-19, enrolled during active disease. The source material was peripheral blood. This chain connects TRBV5-8 to TRBJ2-2; D is uncertain. The CDR3 sequence: CASSPYWTGELFF. Here the CDR3 DNA reads TGTGCCAGCAGCCCCTACTGGACCGGGGAGCTGTTTTTT.